The 20 T cell receptor beta chains below come from one sample, sequenced in a study of CD8 T cells in ankylosing spondylitis. TCRdb analysed the 5' RACE reads with MiXCR anew, one entry per CDR3 protein. The sample yields more than 650,000 distinct CDR3 sequences, 12% seen once. No antigen has been identified for these receptors. Study observations and caveats: A motif of under 10 highly homologous TCR beta variants was seen as apparently characteristic of ankylosing spondylitis blood.

The specimen was blood, either unsorted or a sorted T cell fraction (not recorded which). These receptors were taken from a male donor with ankylosing spondylitis.

The chain has TRBV7-2 and TRBJ1-2; 8 positions agree with TRBD1. The CDR3 consists of 13 residues. In germline, CDR1 is SGHTA, CDR2 FQGNSA. J gave up 8 bases and V 4 bases, and 6 bases lay outside the gene matches. The CDR3 reads CASSSTGGVGYTF. DNA for the CDR3: TGTGCCAGCAGCTCTACAGGGGGAGTGGGCTACACCTTC.

This clonotype has just a few counts. The V call is TRBV7-9, the J call TRBJ2-6, with unresolved D. Trimming pared 7 bases from V and 0 bases from J, leaving 10 bases between. The CDR3 has 15 amino acids. Germline CDR1 SEHNR, CDR2 FQNEAQ (reference sequence). The CDR3 DNA reads TGTGCCAGCAATGCCCCTCTCTCTGGGGCCAACGTCCTGACTTTC. Protein product: CASNAPLSGANVLTF.

The sample holds a few counts of this clonotype. V gene TRBV20-1 combines with J gene TRBJ2-1, with D perhaps matching TRBD2 (5 bases). Germline V gene data show CDR1 as DFQATT and CDR2 as SNEGSKA (reference sequence). This CDR3 is 12 amino acids long. The germline V and J ends were trimmed by 1 base and 7 bases, with 8 bases remaining between them. The CDR3: CSARARLNEQFF. The DNA for the CDR3 is TGCAGTGCTAGAGCCCGACTAAATGAGCAGTTCTTC.

This clonotype was detected ten times or more. The chain employs TRBV10-3 and TRBJ1-1, with D unresolved. V was cut by 4 bases and J by 1 base, with 7 bases left in between. The CDR3 loop spans 13 amino acids. CDR1 and CDR2 from the germline V gene are ENHRY and SYGVKD. CDR3 coding DNA: TGTGCCATCAGTGGGGTGGAGAACACTGAAGCTTTCTTT. It translates to CAISGVENTEAFF.

This clonotype has only a few counts. The chain combines TRBV15 with TRBJ2-3, with 7 nucleotides matching TRBD2. V shed 1 base, J shed 1 base, and the junction held 2 bases outside the gene matches. CDR3 length equals 15 residues. The germline CDR1 and CDR2 sequences are LNHNV and YYDKDF (reference sequence). Here the CDR3 DNA reads TGTGCCACCAGCAGAGTGAGCGGGGGCACAGATACGCAGTATTTT. It encodes CATSRVSGGTDTQYF.

This clonotype was found many times. The chain links TRBV20-1 to TRBJ2-3; 8 bases fit TRBD2. The V and J ends lost 3 bases and 4 bases, in that order; junction bases with no gene match: 6. The CDR3 sequence is 14 residues long. Germline assignment: CDR1 DFQATT and CDR2 SNEGSKA (reference sequence). CDR3 sequence (DNA): TGCAGTGCTAGTCGGGCGGGAGGCCCAGATACGCAGTATTTT. Its translation is CSASRAGGPDTQYF.

There are many counts of this clonotype. V is TRBV28 and J is TRBJ2-7, with 10 nucleotides matching TRBD1. The CDR3 is made up of 14 amino acids. CDR1 and CDR2 from the germline V gene are MDHEN and SYDVKM. The J segment lost 4 bases and the V segment lost 6 bases, leaving 6 bases of the junction unmatched. The CDR3 DNA follows: TGTGCCAGCAGAACCCCGGGACAGGGGTACGAGCAGTACTTC. This translates into CASRTPGQGYEQYF.

The genes are TRBV20-1 and TRBJ1-2, with D unclear. The length of the CDR3 is 13 residues. V lost 6 bases to trimming and J lost 5 bases, with 16 bases between them. Per the germline V gene, CDR1 is DFQATT and CDR2 is SNEGSKA (reference sequence). The CDR3: CSATTRSAYGYTF. CDR3 sequence (DNA): TGCAGTGCCACCACGCGCAGCGCTTATGGCTACACCTTC.

This clonotype was observed a handful of times. The CDR3 sequence is CAWRANSRGAGRDTEAFF. In nucleotides, the CDR3 is TGTGCCTGGAGGGCGAATTCAAGGGGGGCAGGTCGGGATACTGAAGCTTTCTTT. The chain employs TRBV30 and TRBJ1-1, with TRBD1 as a possible D gene (6 bases). This CDR3 is 18 amino acids long. Trimming took 3 bases from V and 5 from J, leaving 28 bases between them. CDR1 and CDR2 (germline): GTSNPN, SVGIG (reference sequence).

This clonotype was counted many times. V gene TRBV29-1 combines with J gene TRBJ2-7, with a weak D call TRBD2 (6 bases). V was cut by 4 bases and J by 2 bases, with 9 bases left in between. This CDR3 is 12 amino acids long. CDR1 is SQVTM, CDR2 ANQGSEA, per germline. CDR3 in amino acids: CSVGREPYEQYF. The CDR3, as DNA: TGCAGCGTTGGCCGGGAGCCCTACGAGCAGTACTTC.

This clonotype was recorded a few times. The J gene is TRBJ2-7, the V gene TRBV20-1; D not certain. Germline V gene lookup returns CDR1 DFQATT and CDR2 SNEGSKA (reference sequence). This CDR3 spans 13 amino acids. Trimming cost V 2 bases and J 0 bases, with 8 bases left between them. CDR3 coding DNA: TGCAGTGCTAGACCCGCCTCCTCCTACGAGCAGTACTTC. As protein: CSARPASSYEQYF.

The chain uses TRBV15 and TRBJ2-1; D is unresolved. V was clipped by 0 bases and J by 7 bases, with 7 bases between them. CDR3 length: 13 amino acids. The germline V gene encodes CDR1 LNHNV and CDR2 YYDKDF (reference sequence). The CDR3: CATSRDLGNEQFF. The CDR3 DNA reads as TGTGCCACCAGCAGAGATCTGGGGAATGAGCAGTTCTTC.

This clonotype was detected ten times or more. The rearrangement uses TRBV5-1 and TRBJ1-1; D is uncertain. The CDR3 totals 15 residues. The ends were cut back, 0 bases at V and 1 base at J, with 10 bases in the middle. Germline CDR1 reads SGHRS; CDR2 reads YFSETQ. The CDR3 loop reads CASSLDLRTNTEAFF. In DNA form, the CDR3 reads TGCGCCAGCAGCTTGGATCTGCGAACGAACACTGAAGCTTTCTTT.

In nucleotides, the CDR3 is TGCAGTGCCAACCCCTACAATGAGCAGTTCTTC. It specifies CSANPYNEQFF. V gene TRBV20-1 combines with J gene TRBJ2-1, with D uncertain. V gave up 6 bases and J gave up 2 bases, with 5 bases separating them. The CDR3 length is 11 residues. Germline loops: CDR1 DFQATT, CDR2 SNEGSKA (reference sequence).

This clonotype occurred many times. The chain couples TRBV4-3 to TRBJ2-1, with 8 nucleotides matching TRBD2. Unmatched junction bases numbered 8, after V lost 4 bases and J lost 0 bases. The CDR3 covers 17 residues. Germline CDR1 LGHNA, CDR2 YSLEER. CDR3 bases: TGCGCCAGCAGCCGAGCCAGCGGGGGTAGCTCCTACAATGAGCAGTTCTTC. Translation: CASSRASGGSSYNEQFF.

This chain links TRBV4-3 with TRBJ2-5; D is perhaps TRBD2 (5 bases). Germline V CDR1 and CDR2: LGHNA, YSLEER. The CDR3 totals 14 residues. The V gene lost 0 bases and the J gene lost 4 bases, with 9 bases spanning the gap. The CDR3 nucleotides are TGCGCCAGCAGCCAAGATGGGAGCGGAGAGACCCAGTACTTC. It specifies CASSQDGSGETQYF.

This clonotype was seen a few times. This rearrangement joins TRBV20-1 to TRBJ2-1; the D gene is possibly TRBD2 (5 bases). Trimming took 6 bases from V and 0 from J, leaving 12 bases between them. The CDR3 is made up of 14 amino acids. Germline V gene sequence: CDR1 DFQATT, CDR2 SNEGSKA (reference sequence). The CDR3: CSALGGNSYNEQFF. For the CDR3, the DNA is TGCAGTGCCCTCGGAGGAAACTCCTACAATGAGCAGTTCTTC.

In DNA, the CDR3 is TGCGCCAGCAGCTTCCTAGCGGGAGGGTTGAATGAGCAGTTCTTC. Translating gives CASSFLAGGLNEQFF. This chain joins TRBV5-1 and TRBJ2-1, with 12 bases aligning to TRBD2. Germline V lookup: CDR1 SGHRS, CDR2 YFSETQ. The junction had 4 bases not matched to a gene; V was cut back by 2 bases and J by 7 bases. This CDR3 is 15 amino acids long.

Only a few counts were recorded for this clonotype. The chain couples TRBV5-6 to TRBJ2-1, with no clear D. In germline, CDR1 is SGHDT, CDR2 YYEEEE. Trimming took off 0 bases at V and 0 bases at J, with 13 bases between the two ends. This CDR3 region has 17 residues. In nucleotides, the CDR3 is TGTGCCAGCAGCTTGGCGCGGCGGCTTAGCTCCTACAATGAGCAGTTCTTC. Protein: CASSLARRLSSYNEQFF.

This chain links TRBV20-1 with TRBJ2-2; no definite D call. The V and J ends lost 3 bases and 7 bases respectively, with 18 bases between them. Germline loops: CDR1 DFQATT, CDR2 SNEGSKA (reference sequence). This CDR3 contains 15 residues. The CDR3, as DNA: TGCAGTGCTAGCGTTAGTGGGATCGTAGTCGGGGAGCTGTTTTTT. This gives the protein CSASVSGIVVGELFF.